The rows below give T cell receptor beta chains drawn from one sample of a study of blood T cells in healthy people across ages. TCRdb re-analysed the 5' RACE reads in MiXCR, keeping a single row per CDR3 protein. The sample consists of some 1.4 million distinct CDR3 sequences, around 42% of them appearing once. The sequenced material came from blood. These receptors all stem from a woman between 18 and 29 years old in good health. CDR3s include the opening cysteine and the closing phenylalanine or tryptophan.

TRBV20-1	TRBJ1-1	CSASPPGRDQAFF
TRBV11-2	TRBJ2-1	CASSLGGTSDNEQFF
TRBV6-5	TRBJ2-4	CASSYPTGTSGSINIQYF
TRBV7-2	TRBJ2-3	CASSLVSGGEDTQYF
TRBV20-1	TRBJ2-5	CSSPPRGGALETQYF
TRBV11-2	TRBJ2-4	CASSPGSAKNIQYF
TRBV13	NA	CASSLIGLAGGPRDYEQYF
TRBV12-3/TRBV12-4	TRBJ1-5	CASSSNFQGSGQPQHF
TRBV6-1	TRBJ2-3	CAINRVGPLTTDTQYF
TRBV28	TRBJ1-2	CASSRTGKTYGYTF
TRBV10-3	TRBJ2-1	CAISLAGGANEQFF
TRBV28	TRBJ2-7	CASSFRTIGLAGGSYEQYF
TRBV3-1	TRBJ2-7	CASSPTSGRKDEQYF
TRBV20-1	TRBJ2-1	CSARAPQGVYNEQFF
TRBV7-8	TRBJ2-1	CASSLGFGVEQFF
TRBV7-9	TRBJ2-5	CASSPLPSQETQYF
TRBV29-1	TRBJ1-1	CSVELGVEAFF
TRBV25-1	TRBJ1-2	CASSELSTGKGGYTF
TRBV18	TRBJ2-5	CASSPQGTGETQYF
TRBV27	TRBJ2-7	CASSPGGSSFEQYF
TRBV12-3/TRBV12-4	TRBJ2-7	CASSRDRKFSNEQYF
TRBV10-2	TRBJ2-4	CASSDGQGSNIRYF
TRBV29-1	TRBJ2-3	CSGGQGRRTDTQYF
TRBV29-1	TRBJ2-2	CSVEDRRTRNTGELFF
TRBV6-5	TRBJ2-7	CASRGSAIEQYF
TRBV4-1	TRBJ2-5	CASSQESGGRETQYF
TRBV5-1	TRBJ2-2	CASSFRGLMNTGELFF
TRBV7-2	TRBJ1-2	CASSLMAGVEGYTF